The 9 T cell receptor beta chains reported below all come from one sample, sequenced in a study of cytomegalovirus exposure and HLA in healthy donors. PCR involved 60 Vbeta and 13 Jbeta primers. Measured with immunoSEQ multiplex PCR; TCRdb has only the in-frame clones, and not every one. The sample has approximately 120,000 clones, 65% to 75% seen once. The source material was PBMCs. The receptors originated from a man aged 40-55 years in good health and CMV-seropositive.

V usage is TRBV6-6 and J usage is TRBJ2-5; 9 bases align to TRBD1. Germline assignment: CDR1 MNHNY and CDR2 SVGAGI (reference sequence). This CDR3 comprises 15 residues. The V segment lost 5 bases and the J segment 4 bases; nucleotides outside the gene matches: 8. The CDR3 sequence: CASSTGQGRRETQYF. The CDR3 DNA is TGTGCCAGCAGTACGGGACAGGGTAGGCGAGAGACCCAGTACTTC.

The chain uses TRBV10-3 and TRBJ1-4; maybe TRBD1 (6 bases). This CDR3 contains 15 residues. Germline V CDR1 and CDR2: ENHRY, SYGVKD. V dropped 0 bases and J dropped 7 bases, with 12 bases sitting between them. The DNA for the CDR3 is TGTGCCATCAGTGAGTCCGGGGGGCTTGGTGAAAAACTGTTTTTT. Its translation: CAISESGGLGEKLFF.

CDR3 DNA: TGCGCCAGCTATGGGACAGGGGTCACCGGGGAGCTGTTTTTT. Residues: CASYGTGVTGELFF. The chain carries TRBV5-1 and TRBJ2-2; 10 bases map to TRBD1. The CDR3 runs to 14 residues. After removal of 7 bases from V and 4 bases from J, the junction contained 4 bases not matched to a gene. Germline CDR1 SGHRS, CDR2 YFSETQ.

The V call is TRBV5-6, the J call TRBJ1-1; D call uncertain. Germline assignment: CDR1 SGHDT and CDR2 YYEEEE. Trimming left V 0 bases short and J 1 base short, with 13 bases between. The CDR3 extends over 16 amino acids. DNA for the CDR3: TGTGCCAGCAGCTTGGATTTTCTCGGGAAGAACACTGAAGCTTTCTTT. The encoded protein is CASSLDFLGKNTEAFF.

The chain has TRBV7-3 and TRBJ1-1; the match to TRBD1 covers 8 bases. V lost 1 base to trimming and J lost 4 bases; unmatched junction nucleotides: 11. The CDR3 length is 17 residues. Germline-derived CDR1 and CDR2 are SGHTA and FQGTGA. The CDR3: CASSLSGQGAWGTEAFF. The DNA for the CDR3 is TGTGCCAGCAGCTTAAGCGGGCAGGGGGCTTGGGGCACTGAAGCTTTCTTT.

The rearrangement joins TRBV4-3 to TRBJ2-3, with 7 bases matching TRBD1. Germline CDR1 and CDR2: LGHNA and YSLEER. The CDR3 has 15 amino acids. The ends lost 0 bases at V and 7 bases at J; junction bases unmatched: 7. Written as DNA, the CDR3 is TGCGCCAGCAGCCAAGACAGGGGGAAGGGGAATACGCAGTATTTT. It specifies CASSQDRGKGNTQYF.

The DNA of the CDR3 is TGTGCCAGCAGCCCAATAGGGGGAGAGCAGTACTTC. Protein: CASSPIGGEQYF. The chain has TRBV7-9 and TRBJ2-7; D might be TRBD1 (6 bases). The CDR3 sequence is 12 residues long. V was pared by 5 bases and J by 7 bases, with 12 bases between. Germline V gene sequence: CDR1 SEHNR, CDR2 FQNEAQ (reference sequence).

The chain employs TRBV23-1 and TRBJ1-2; 7 bases match TRBD1. TRBV23-1 counts as an open reading frame of uncertain function. The CDR3 extends over 17 amino acids. The junction had 14 bases not matched to a gene; V was cut back by 3 bases and J by 4 bases. This CDR3 is CASSQRTGLRRGYGYTF. The DNA for the CDR3 is TGCGCCAGCAGTCAGAGGACAGGCCTCCGTCGGGGCTATGGCTACACCTTC.

The chain joins TRBV27 to TRBJ2-3; weak D call: TRBD1 (6 bases). Per germline, CDR1 MNHEY and CDR2 SMNVEV (reference sequence). Trimming left V 5 bases short and J 5 bases short, with 20 bases between. The CDR3 is 16 residues long. CDR3 DNA sequence: TGTGCCAGCAGTAGTTATACAGGGCCCAGGGGAGATACGCAGTATTTT. Its translation is CASSSYTGPRGDTQYF.